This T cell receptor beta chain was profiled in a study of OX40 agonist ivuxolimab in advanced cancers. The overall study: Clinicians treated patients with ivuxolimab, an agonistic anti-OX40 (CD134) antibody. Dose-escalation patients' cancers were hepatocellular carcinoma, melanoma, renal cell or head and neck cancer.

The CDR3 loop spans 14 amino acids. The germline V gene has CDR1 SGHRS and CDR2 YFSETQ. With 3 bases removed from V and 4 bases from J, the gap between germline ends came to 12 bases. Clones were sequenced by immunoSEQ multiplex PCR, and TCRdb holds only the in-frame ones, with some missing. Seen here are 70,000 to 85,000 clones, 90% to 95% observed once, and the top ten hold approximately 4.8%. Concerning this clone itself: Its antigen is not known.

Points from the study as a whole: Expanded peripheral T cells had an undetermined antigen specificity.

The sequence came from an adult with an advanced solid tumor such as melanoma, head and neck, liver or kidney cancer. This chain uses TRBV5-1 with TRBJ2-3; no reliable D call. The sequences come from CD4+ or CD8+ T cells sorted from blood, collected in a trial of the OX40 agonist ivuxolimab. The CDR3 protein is CASSWPGHPDTQYF. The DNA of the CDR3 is TGCGCCAGCAGCTGGCCTGGTCACCCAGATACGCAGTATTTT.